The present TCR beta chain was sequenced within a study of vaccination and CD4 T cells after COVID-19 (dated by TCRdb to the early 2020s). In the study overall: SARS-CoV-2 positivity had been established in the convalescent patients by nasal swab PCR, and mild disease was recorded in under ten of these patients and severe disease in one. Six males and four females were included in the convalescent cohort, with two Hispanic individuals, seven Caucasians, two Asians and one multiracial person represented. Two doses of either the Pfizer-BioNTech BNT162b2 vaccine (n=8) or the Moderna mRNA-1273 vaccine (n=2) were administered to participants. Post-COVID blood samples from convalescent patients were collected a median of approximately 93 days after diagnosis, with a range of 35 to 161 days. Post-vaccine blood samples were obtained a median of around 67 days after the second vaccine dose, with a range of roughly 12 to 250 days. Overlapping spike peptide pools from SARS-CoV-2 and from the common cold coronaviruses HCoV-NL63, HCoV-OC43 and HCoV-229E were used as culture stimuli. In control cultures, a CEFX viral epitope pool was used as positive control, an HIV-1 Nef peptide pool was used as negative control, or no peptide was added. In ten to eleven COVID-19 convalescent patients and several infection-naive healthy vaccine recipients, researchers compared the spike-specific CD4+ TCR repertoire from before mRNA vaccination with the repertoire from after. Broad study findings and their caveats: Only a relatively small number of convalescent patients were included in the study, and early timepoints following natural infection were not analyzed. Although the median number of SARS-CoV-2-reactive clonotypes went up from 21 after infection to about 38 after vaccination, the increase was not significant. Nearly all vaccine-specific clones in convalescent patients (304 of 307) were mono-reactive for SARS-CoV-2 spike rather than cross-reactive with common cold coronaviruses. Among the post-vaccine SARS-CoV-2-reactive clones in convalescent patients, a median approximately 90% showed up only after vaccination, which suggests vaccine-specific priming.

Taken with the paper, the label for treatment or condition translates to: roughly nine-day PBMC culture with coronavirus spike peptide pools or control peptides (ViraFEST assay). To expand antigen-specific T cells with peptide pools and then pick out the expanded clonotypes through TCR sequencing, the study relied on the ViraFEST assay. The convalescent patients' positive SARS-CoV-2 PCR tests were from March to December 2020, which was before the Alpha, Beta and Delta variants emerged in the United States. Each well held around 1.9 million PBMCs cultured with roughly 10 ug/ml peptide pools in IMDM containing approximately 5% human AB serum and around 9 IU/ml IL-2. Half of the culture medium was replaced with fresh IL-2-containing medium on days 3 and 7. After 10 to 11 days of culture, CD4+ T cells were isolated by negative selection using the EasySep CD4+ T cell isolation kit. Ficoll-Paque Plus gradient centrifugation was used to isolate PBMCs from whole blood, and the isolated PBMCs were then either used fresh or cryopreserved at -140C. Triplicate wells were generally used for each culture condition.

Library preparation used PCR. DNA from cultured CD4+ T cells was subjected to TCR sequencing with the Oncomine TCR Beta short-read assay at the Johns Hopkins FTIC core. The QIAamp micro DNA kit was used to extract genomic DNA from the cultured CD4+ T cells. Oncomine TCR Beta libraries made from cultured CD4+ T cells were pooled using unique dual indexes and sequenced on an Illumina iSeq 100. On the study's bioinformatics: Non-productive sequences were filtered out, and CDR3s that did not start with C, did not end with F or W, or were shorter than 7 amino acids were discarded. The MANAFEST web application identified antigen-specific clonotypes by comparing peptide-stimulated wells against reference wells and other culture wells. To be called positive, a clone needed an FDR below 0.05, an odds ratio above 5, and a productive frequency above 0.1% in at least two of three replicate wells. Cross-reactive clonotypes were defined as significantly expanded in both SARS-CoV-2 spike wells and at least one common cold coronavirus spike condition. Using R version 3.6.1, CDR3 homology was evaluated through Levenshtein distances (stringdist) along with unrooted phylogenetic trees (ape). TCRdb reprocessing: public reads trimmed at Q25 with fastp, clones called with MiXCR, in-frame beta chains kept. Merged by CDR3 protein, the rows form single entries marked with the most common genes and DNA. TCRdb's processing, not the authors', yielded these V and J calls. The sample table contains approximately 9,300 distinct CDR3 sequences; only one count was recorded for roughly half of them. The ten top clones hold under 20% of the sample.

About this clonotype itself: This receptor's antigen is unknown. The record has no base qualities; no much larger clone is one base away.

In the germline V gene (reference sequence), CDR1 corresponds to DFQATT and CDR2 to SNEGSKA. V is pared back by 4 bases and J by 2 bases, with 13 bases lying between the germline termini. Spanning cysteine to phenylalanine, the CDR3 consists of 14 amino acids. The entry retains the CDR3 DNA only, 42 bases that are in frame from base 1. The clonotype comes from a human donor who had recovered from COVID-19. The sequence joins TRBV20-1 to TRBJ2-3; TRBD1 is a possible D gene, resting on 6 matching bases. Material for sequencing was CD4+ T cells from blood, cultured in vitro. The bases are TGCAGTGCTATGATAGGGGGTAACACAGATACGCAGTATTTT. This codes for CSAMIGGNTDTQYF.